This T cell receptor beta chain was sequenced during a study of T-cell reconstitution after alpha-beta-depleted transplantation in children. This clonotype was counted a few times. Its target is not known. The CDR3 extends over 13 amino acids. The V and J ends lost 2 bases and 7 bases respectively, with 6 bases between them. Germline CDR1 and CDR2: SGHVS and FQNEAQ. Study-wide results and caveats: After transplant, at about two months, alpha-beta T cells were reportedly derived from several hundred expanded graft clones.

For TCRbeta, the library was prepared with unique molecular identifiers. TCRdb fed the PCR reads into MiXCR, producing one record per CDR3 protein. The sample includes around 200,000 distinct CDR3 sequences, 11% of them seen just once. The V gene is TRBV7-8, the J gene TRBJ1-6; no clear D. The sequence derives from a child under two years old with acute myeloid leukemia, due to receive a stem cell transplant. Here the sequenced sample was PBMCs, taken before TCRalphabeta/CD19-depleted stem cell transplant. In DNA, the CDR3 is TGTGCCAGCAGCTTACCGGCCAATTCACCCCTCCACTTT. This sequence encodes CASSLPANSPLHF. Complete variable domain (other parts from reference TRBV7-8 and TRBJ1-6): GAGVSQSPRYKVAKRGQDVALRCDPISGHVSLFWYQQALGQGPEFLTYFQNEAQLDKSGLPSDRFFAERPEGSVSTLKIQRTQQEDSAVYLCASSLPANSPLHFGNGTRLTVT.